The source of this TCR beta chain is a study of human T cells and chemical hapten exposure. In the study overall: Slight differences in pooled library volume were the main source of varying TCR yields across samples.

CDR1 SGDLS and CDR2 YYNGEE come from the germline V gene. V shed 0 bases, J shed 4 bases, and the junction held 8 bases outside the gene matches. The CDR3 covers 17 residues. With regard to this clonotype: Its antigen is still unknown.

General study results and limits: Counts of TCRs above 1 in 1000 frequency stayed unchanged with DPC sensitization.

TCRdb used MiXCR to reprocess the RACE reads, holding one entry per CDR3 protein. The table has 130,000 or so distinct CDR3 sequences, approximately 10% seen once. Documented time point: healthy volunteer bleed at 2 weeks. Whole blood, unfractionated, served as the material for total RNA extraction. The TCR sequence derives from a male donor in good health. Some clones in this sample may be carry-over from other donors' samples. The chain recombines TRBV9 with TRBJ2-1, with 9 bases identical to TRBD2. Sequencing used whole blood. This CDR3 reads CASSVEGAGGPYNEQFF. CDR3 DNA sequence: TGTGCCAGCAGCGTAGAAGGAGCGGGGGGCCCTTACAATGAGCAGTTCTTC.